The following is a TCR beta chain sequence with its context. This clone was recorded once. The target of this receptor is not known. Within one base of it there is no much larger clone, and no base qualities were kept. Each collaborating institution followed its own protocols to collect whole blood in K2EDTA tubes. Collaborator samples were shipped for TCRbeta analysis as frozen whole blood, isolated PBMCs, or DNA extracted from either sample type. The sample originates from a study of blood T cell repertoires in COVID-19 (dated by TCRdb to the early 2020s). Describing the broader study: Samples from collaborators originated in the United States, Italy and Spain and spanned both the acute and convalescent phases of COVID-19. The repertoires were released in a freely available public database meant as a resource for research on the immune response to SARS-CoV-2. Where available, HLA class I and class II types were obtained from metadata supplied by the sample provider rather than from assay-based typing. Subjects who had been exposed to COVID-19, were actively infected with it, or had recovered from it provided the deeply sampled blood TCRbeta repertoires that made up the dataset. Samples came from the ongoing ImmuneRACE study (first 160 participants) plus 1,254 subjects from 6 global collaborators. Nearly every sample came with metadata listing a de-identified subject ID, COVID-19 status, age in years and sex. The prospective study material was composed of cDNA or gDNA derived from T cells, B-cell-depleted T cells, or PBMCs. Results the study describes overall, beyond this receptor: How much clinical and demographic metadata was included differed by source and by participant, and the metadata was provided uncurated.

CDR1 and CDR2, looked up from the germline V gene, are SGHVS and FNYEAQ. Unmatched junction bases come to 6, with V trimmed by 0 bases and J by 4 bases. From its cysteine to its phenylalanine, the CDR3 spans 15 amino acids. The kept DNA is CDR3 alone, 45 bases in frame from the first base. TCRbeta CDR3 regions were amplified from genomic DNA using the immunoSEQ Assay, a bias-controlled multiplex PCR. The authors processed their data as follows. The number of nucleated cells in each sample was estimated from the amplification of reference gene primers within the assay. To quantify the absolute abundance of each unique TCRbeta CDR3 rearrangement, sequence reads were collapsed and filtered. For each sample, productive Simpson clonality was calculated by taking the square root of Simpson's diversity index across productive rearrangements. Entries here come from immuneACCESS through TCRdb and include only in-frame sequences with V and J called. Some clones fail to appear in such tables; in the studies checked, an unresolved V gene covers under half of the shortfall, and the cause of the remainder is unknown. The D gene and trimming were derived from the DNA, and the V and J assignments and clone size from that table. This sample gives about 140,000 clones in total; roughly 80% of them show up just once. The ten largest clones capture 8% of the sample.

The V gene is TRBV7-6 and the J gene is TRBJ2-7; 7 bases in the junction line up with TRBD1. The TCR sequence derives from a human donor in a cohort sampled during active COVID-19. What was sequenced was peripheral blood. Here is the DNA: TGTGCCAGCAGCTTAGCTGGTGACAGGGTATACGAGCAGTACTTC. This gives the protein CASSLAGDRVYEQYF.